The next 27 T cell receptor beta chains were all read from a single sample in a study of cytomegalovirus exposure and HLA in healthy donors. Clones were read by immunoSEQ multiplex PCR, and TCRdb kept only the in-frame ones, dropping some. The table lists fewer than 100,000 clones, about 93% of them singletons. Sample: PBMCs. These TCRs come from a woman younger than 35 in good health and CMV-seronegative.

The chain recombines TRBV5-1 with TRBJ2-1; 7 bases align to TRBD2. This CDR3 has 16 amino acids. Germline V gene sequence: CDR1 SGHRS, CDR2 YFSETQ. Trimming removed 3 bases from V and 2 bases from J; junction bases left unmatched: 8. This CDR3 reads CASSSNSGSTYNEQFF. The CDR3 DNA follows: TGCGCCAGCAGCTCCAATAGCGGGTCTACCTACAATGAGCAGTTCTTC. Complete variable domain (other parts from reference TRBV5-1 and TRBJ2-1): KAGVTQTPRYLIKTRGQQVTLSCSPISGHRSVSWYQQTPGQGLQFLFEYFSETQRNKGNFPGRFSGRQFSNSRSEMNVSTLELGDSALYLCASSSNSGSTYNEQFFGPGTRLTVL.

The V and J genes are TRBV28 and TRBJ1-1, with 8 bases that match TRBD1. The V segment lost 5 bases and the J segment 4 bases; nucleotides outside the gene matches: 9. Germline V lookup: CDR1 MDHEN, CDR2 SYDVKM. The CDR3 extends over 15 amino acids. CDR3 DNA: TGTGCCAGCAGTCCCACGACAGGGGTGCGCACTGAAGCTTTCTTT. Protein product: CASSPTTGVRTEAFF.

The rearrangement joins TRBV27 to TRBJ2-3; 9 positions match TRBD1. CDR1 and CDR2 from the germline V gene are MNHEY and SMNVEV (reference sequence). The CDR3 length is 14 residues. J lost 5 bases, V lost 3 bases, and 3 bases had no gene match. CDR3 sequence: CASSFQDRGDTQYF. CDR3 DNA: TGTGCCAGCAGTTTCCAGGACAGGGGAGATACGCAGTATTTT.

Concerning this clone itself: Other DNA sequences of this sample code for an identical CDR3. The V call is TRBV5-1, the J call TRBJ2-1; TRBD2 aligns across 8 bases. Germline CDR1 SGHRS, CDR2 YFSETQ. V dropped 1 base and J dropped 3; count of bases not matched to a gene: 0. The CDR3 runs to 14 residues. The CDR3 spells CASSLSGGYNEQFF. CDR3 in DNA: TGCGCCAGCAGCTTGAGCGGGGGCTACAATGAGCAGTTCTTC.

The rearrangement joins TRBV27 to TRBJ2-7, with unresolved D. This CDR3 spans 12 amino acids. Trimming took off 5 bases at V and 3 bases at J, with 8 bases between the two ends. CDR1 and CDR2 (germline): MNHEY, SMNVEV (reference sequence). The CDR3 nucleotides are TGTGCCAGCAGTACCAACTTCTACGAGCAGTACTTC. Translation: CASSTNFYEQYF.

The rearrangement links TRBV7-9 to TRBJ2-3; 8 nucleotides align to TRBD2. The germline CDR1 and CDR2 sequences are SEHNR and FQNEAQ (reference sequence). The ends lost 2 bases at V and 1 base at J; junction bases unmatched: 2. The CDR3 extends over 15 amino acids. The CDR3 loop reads CASSLKAGGTDTQYF. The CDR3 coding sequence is TGTGCCAGCAGCTTAAAAGCGGGGGGCACAGATACGCAGTATTTT.

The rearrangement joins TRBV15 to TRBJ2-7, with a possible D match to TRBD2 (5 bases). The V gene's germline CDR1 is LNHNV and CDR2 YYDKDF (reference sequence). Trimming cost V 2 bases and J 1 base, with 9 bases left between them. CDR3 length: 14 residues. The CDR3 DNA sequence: TGTGCCACCAGCAGAACTAGAGCTTCCTACGAGCAGTACTTC. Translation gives CATSRTRASYEQYF.

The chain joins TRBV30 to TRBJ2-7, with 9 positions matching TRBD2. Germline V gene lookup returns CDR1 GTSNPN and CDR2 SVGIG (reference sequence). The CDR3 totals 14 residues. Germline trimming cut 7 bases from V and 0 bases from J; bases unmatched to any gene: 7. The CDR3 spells CASAGGGGSYEQYF. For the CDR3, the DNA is TGTGCCTCCGCAGGCGGGGGGGGCTCCTACGAGCAGTACTTC.

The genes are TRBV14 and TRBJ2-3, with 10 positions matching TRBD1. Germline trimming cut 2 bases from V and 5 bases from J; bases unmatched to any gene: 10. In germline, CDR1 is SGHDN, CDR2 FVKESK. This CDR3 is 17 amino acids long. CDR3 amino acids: CASSQTWTGGGEDTQYF. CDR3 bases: TGTGCCAGCAGCCAAACCTGGACAGGGGGAGGAGAAGATACGCAGTATTTT.

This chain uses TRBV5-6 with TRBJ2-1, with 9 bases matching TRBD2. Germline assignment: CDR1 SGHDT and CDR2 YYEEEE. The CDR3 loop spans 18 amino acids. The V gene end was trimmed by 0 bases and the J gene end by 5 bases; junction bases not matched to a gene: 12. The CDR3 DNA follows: TGTGCCAGCAGCTTGGCTGGGATAGCGGGGGCCGTGAACAATGAGCAGTTCTTC. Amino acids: CASSLAGIAGAVNNEQFF. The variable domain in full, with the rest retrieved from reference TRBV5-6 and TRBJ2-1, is DAGVTQSPTHLIKTRGQQVTLRCSPKSGHDTVSWYQQALGQGPQFIFQYYEEEERQRGNFPDRFSGHQFPNYSSELNVNALLLGDSALYLCASSLAGIAGAVNNEQFFGPGTRLTVL.

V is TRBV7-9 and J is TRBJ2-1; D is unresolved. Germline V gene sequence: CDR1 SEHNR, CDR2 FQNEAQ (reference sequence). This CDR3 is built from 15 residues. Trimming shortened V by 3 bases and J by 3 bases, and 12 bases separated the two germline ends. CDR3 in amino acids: CASSFPRSIYNEQFF. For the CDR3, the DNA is TGTGCCAGCAGCTTCCCCAGGTCTATCTACAATGAGCAGTTCTTC.

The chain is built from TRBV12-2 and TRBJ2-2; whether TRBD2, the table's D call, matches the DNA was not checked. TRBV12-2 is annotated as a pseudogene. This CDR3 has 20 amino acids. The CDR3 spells CASRLWSSPWAGVDTGELFF. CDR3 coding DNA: TGTGCAAGTCGCTTATGGTCCAGCCCGTGGGCGGGAGTTGACACCGGGGAGCTGTTTTTT.

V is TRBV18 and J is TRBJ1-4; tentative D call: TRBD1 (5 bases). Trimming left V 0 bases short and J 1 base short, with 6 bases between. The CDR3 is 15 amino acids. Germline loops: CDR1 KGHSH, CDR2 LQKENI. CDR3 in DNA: TGTGCCAGCTCACCACCAGGGGTAACTAATGAAAAACTGTTTTTT. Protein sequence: CASSPPGVTNEKLFF.

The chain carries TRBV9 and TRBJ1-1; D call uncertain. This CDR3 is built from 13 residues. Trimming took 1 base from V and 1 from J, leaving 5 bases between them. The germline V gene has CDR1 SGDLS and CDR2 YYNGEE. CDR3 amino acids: CASSVLENTEAFF. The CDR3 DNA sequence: TGTGCCAGCAGCGTACTAGAGAACACTGAAGCTTTCTTT.

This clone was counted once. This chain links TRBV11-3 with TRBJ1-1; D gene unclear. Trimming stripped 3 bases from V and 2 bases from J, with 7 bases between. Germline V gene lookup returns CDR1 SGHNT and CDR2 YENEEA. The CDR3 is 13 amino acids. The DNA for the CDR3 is TGTGCCAGCAGCTTTTATATTAACACTGAAGCTTTCTTT. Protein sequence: CASSFYINTEAFF.

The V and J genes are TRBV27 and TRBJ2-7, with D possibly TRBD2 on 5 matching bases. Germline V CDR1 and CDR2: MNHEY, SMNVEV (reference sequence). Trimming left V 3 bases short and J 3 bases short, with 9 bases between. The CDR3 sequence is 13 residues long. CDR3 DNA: TGTGCCAGCAGTTTCGCGGGCTTCTACGAGCAGTACTTC. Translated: CASSFAGFYEQYF.

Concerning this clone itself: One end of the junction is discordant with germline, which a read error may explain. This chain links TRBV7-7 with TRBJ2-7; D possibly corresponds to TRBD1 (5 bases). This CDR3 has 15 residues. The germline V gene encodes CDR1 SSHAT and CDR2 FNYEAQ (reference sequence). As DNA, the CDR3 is TGTGCTAGCAGCGAAAGACAGCAACCCCTTTACGAGCAGTACTTC. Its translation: CASSERQQPLYEQYF.

This CDR3 reads CASSSRLAGGTYNEQFF. CDR3 nucleotides: TGTGCCAGCAGTTCCAGACTAGCGGGAGGCACCTACAATGAGCAGTTCTTC. This rearrangement joins TRBV27 to TRBJ2-1; TRBD2 agrees at 13 bases. Germline CDR1 reads MNHEY; CDR2 reads SMNVEV (reference sequence). The junction had 5 bases not matched to a gene; V was cut back by 4 bases and J by 2 bases. This CDR3 region has 17 residues.

CDR3: CASSVASGVVNEQFF. CDR3 DNA sequence: TGTGCCAGCAGCGTAGCGTCAGGGGTGGTTAATGAGCAGTTCTTC. The J gene is TRBJ2-1, the V gene TRBV9, with D possibly TRBD1 on 6 matching bases. The CDR3 consists of 15 residues. The germline V and J ends were trimmed by 0 bases and 7 bases, with 14 bases remaining between them. Germline CDR1 is SGDLS and CDR2 is YYNGEE.

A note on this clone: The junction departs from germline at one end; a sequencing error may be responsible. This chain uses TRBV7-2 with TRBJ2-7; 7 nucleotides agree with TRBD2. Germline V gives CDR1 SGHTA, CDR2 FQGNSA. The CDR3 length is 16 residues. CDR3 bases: TGTGCTAGCAGCCTCCGGGCGGGGGAGAGGACCTACGAGCAGTACTTC. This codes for CASSLRAGERTYEQYF.

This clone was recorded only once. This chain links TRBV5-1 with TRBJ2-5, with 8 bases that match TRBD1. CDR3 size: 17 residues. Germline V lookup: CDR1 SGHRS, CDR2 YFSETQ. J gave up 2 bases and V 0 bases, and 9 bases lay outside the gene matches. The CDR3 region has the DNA TGCGCCAGCAGCTTGGGACAGGGGCGAATCTTTCAAGAGACCCAGTACTTC. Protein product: CASSLGQGRIFQETQYF. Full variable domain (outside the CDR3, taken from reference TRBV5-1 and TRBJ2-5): KAGVTQTPRYLIKTRGQQVTLSCSPISGHRSVSWYQQTPGQGLQFLFEYFSETQRNKGNFPGRFSGRQFSNSRSEMNVSTLELGDSALYLCASSLGQGRIFQETQYFGPGTRLLVL.

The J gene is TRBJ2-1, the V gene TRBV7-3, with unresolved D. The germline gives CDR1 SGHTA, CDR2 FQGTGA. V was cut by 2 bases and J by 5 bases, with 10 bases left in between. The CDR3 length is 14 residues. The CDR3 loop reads CASSLSSSDNEQFF. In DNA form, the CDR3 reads TGTGCCAGCAGCTTATCTTCTAGTGACAATGAGCAGTTCTTC.

Here the CDR3 DNA reads TGTGCCAGCAGAGGGACTAGTTATAACACCGGGGAGCTGTTTTTT. Encoded protein: CASRGTSYNTGELFF. The rearrangement links TRBV6-1 to TRBJ2-2; 8 bases line up with TRBD2. Unmatched junction bases numbered 5, after V lost 6 bases and J lost 2 bases. This CDR3 comprises 15 residues. Germline V lookup: CDR1 MNHNS, CDR2 SASEGT.

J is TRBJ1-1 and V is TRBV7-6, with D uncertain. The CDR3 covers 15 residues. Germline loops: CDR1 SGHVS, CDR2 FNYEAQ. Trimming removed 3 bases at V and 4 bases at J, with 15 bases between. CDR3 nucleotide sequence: TGTGCCAGCAGCTTCGGTTTCCGGGGAGGCACTGAAGCTTTCTTT. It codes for CASSFGFRGGTEAFF.

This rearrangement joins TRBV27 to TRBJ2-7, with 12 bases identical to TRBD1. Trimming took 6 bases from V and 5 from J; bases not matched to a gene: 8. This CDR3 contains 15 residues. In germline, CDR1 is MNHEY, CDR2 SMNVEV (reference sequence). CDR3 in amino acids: CASRTTGTGGDEQYF. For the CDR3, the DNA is TGTGCCAGCAGAACAACCGGGACAGGGGGCGACGAGCAGTACTTC.

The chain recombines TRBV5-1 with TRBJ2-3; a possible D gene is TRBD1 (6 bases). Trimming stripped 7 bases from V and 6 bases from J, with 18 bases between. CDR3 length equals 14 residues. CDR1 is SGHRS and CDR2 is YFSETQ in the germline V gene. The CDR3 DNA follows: TGCGCCAGCGCGGACAGTTCGACGTTGGATACGCAGTATTTT. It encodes CASADSSTLDTQYF.

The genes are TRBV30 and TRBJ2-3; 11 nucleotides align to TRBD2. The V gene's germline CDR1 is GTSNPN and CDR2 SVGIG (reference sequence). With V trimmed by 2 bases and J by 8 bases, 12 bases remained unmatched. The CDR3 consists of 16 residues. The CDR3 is CAWSSFSGRVSATQYF. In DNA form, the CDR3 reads TGTGCCTGGAGTAGTTTTAGCGGGAGGGTTTCCGCTACGCAGTATTTT. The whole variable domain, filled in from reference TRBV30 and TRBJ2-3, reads SQTIHQWPATLVQPVGSPLSLECTVEGTSNPNLYWYRQAAGRGLQLLFYSVGIGQISSEVPQNLSASRPQDRQFILSSKKLLLSDSGFYLCAWSSFSGRVSATQYFGPGTRLTVL.